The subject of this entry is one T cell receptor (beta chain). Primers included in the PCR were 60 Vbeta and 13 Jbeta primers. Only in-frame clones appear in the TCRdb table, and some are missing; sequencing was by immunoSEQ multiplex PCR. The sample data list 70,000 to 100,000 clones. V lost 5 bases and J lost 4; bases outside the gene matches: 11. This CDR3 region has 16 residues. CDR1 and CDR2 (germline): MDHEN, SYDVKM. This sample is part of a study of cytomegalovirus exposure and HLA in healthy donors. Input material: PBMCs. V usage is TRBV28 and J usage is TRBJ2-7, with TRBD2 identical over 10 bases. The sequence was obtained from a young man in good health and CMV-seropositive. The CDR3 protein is CASSAWGSGRLYEQYF. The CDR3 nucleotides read TGTGCCAGCAGTGCCTGGGGTAGCGGGAGGTTGTACGAGCAGTACTTC.